What follows describes a single TCR beta chain. Generated by immunoSEQ multiplex PCR, the TCRdb table keeps only in-frame clones and is missing some. The sample carries 2 million to 2.5 million clones, approximately 93% recorded once. The source of the sample is a study of shared clonotypes between healthy human individuals. CDR3 size: 13 residues. Trimming left V 5 bases short and J 8 bases short, with 13 bases between. Germline V gives CDR1 MNHEY, CDR2 SMNVEV (reference sequence). Sequencing used naive CD4+ T cells from PBMCs. Subset reported: CD45RA+ positively selected. The TCR originated in a man in his late teens or twenties in good health. Some clones in this sample may be carry-over from other donors' samples. V gene TRBV27 combines with J gene TRBJ2-1; a possible D gene is TRBD1 (6 bases). CDR3 region: CASSGGHLDEQFF. Here the CDR3 DNA reads TGTGCCAGCAGTGGGGGACACCTTGATGAGCAGTTCTTC.